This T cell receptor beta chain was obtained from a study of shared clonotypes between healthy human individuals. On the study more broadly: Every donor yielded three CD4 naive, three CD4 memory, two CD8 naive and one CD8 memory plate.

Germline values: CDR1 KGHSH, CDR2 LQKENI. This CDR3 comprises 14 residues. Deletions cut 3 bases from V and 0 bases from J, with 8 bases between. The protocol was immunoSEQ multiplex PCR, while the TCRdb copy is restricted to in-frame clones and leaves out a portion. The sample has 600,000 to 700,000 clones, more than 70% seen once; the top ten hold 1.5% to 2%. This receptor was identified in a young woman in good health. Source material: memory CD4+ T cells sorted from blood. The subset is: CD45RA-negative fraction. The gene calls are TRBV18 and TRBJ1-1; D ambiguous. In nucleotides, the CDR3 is TGTGCCAGCTCACCCGAGAATATGAACACTGAAGCTTTCTTT. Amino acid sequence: CASSPENMNTEAFF. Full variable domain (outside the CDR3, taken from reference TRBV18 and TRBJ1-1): NAGVMQNPRHLVRRRGQEARLRCSPMKGHSHVYWYRQLPEEGLKFMVYLQKENIIDESGMPKERFSAEFPKEGPSILRIQQVVRGDSAAYFCASSPENMNTEAFFGQGTRLTVV.